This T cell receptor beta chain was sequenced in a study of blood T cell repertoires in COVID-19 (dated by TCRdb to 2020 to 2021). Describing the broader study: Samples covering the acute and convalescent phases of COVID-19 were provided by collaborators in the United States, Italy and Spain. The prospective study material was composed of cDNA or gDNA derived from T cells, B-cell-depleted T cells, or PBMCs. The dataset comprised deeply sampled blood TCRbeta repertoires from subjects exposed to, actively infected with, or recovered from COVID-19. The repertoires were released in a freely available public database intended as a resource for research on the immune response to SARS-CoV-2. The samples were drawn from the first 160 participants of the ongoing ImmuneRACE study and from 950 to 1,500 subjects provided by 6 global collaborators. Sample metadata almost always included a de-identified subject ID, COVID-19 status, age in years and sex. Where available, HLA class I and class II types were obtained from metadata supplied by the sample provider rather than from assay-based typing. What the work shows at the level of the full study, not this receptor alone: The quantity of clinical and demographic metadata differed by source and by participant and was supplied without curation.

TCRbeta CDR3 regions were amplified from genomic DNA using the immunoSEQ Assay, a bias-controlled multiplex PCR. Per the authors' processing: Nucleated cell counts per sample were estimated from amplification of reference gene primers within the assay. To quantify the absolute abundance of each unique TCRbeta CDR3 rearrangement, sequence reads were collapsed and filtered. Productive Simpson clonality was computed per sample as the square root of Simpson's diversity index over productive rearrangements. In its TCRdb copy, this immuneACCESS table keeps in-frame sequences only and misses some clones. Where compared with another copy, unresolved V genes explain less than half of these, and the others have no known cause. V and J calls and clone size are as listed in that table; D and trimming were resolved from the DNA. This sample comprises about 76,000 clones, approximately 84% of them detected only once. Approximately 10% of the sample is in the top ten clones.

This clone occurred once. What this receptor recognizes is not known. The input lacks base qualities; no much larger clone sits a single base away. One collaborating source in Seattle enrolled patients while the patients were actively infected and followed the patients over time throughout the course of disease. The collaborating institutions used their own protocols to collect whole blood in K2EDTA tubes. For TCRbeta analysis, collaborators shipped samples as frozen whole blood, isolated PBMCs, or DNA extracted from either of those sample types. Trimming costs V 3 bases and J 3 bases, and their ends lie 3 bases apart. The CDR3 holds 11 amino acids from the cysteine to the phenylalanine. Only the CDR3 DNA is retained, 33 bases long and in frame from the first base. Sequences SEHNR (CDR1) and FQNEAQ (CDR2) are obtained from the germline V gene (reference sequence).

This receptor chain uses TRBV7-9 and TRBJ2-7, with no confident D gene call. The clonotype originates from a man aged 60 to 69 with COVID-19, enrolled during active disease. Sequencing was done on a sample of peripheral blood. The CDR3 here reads CASSFIYEQYF. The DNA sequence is TGTGCCAGCAGCTTCATCTACGAGCAGTACTTC.